This T cell receptor beta chain is from a study of cytomegalovirus exposure and HLA in healthy donors. V was shortened by 5 bases and J by 5 bases, with 15 bases between the two germline ends. This CDR3 is 14 amino acids long. The germline CDR1 and CDR2 sequences are SGHRS and YFSETQ. PCR used 60 Vbeta primers and 13 Jbeta primers. Only in-frame clones appear in the TCRdb table, and some are missing; sequencing was by immunoSEQ multiplex PCR. The sample yields about 120,000 clones, approximately 80% seen once. The source material was PBMCs. The chain couples TRBV5-1 to TRBJ2-3, with D possibly TRBD2 on 6 matching bases. The receptor comes from a man aged 40-49 years in good health and CMV-seronegative. The CDR3 DNA follows: TGCGCCAGCAGAAGGAGCCCGGAGGGAGATACGCAGTATTTT. It is translated as CASRRSPEGDTQYF.